This TCR beta chain comes out of a study of blood T cells in healthy people across ages. The study, taken as a whole, reports: Greater diversity and more naive CD4+ cells were seen in long-lived donors than in aged donors. Naive T cell percentage and TCR beta diversity correlated strongly.

The germline V gene has CDR1 MDHEN and CDR2 SYDVKM. CDR3 size: 14 residues. V was clipped by 7 bases and J by 0 bases, with 13 bases between them. Primed by a sample-barcoded 5' primer and a J-beta primer mix, a second PCR proceeded for about 6 to 12 cycles. One entry per CDR3 protein results from TCRdb running MiXCR on the 5' RACE reads. The sample lists fewer than 950,000 distinct CDR3 sequences, about 36% occurring once. On this clonotype: Its target is unknown.

The specimen was blood. The chain is built from TRBV28 and TRBJ2-7; D is ambiguous. This TCR derives from a man younger than 30 in good health. The CDR3 loop is CASNSDRNSYEQYF. The CDR3 DNA reads as TGTGCCAGCAACTCGGACCGGAACTCCTACGAGCAGTACTTC.